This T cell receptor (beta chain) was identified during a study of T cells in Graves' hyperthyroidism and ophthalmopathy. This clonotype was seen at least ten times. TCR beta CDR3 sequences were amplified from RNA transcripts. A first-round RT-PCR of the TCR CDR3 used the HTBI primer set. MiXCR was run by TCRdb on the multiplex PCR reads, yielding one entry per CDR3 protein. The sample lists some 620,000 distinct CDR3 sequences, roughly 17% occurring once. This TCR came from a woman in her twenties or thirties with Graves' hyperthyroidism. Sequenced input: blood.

Here the CDR3 reads CASSLSYYTGKGKETQYF. CDR3 sequence (DNA): TGTGCCAGCAGCTTAAGTTATTATACGGGGAAGGGTAAAGAGACCCAGTACTTC. The chain is built from TRBV7-8 and TRBJ2-5; D might be TRBD2 (5 bases). This CDR3 spans 18 amino acids. Germline V gene data show CDR1 as SGHVS and CDR2 as FQNEAQ. Trimming stripped 2 bases from V and 3 bases from J, with 22 bases between.